Sequencing of this T cell receptor beta chain was carried out in a study of regulatory T cells in long-lasting Graves disease. Study-wide background: Patients with persistent Graves' disease had over 5 years of antithyroid drugs and persistent TSH receptor antibodies.

The CDR3 is 16 amino acids. Germline lookup yields CDR1 LNHDA and CDR2 SQIVND (reference sequence). With 6 bases clipped from V and 4 bases from J, the junction kept 10 bases outside the gene matches. The sample holds a few counts of this clonotype. Its antigen is not known. To make TCR beta libraries, researchers used iRepertoire HTBI primers and Arm-PCR of CDR3 regions. Each CDR3 protein is one row after TCRdb ran MiXCR on the multiplex PCR reads. The top ten hold around 12% of the sample, which has roughly 490,000 distinct CDR3 sequences, approximately 23% seen once. Regarding the study as a whole: Whereas new patients shared 870 or so public clonotypes, persistent patients shared more, at under 3,500. Among samples with persistent disease, TRBV28, TRBJ1-2 and TRBJ2-5 were favored. Thyroid tissue was not studied; only peripheral blood was.

Noted time point: persistent/refractory GD, antithyroid drugs over 5 years with positive TRAb. Construction of the TCR library relied on RNA isolated from PBMCs. The chain employs TRBV19 and TRBJ2-5; the match to TRBD1 covers 11 bases. Sequenced here: peripheral blood mononuclear cells (PBMCs), sampled when the disease was refractory, from a patient treated with antithyroid drugs. The clonotype was recovered from a female donor with Graves disease. CDR3 in amino acids: CASSPPGTGGGETQYF. As DNA, the CDR3 is TGTGCCAGTAGCCCCCCCGGGACAGGGGGAGGAGAGACCCAGTACTTC.